This T cell receptor (beta chain) was sequenced in a study of Ad26.COV2.S vaccination and SARS-CoV-2 variants (dated by TCRdb to the early 2020s). Concerning the study at large: Donors in the vaccine arm were drawn from COV1001, a multicentre, randomized, double-blind, placebo-controlled phase I-IIa trial testing Ad26.COV2.S in healthy adults. Throughout the experiments and outcome assessment, investigators stayed blinded to trial group allocation. Participants in the trial were split at random into five groups of five each, receiving low-dose or high-dose Ad26.COV2.S once or twice, or else placebo on both occasions. A total of 32 samples were included in the TCR-sequenced set, comprising roughly 19 Ad26.COV2.S vaccine recipients, 5 placebo recipients and 8 SARS-CoV-2 convalescent individuals. The specificity and breadth of SARS-CoV-2-reactive T cell receptors after Ad26.COV2.S vaccination were assessed by TCRbeta repertoire sequencing. Ad26.COV2.S was given intramuscularly at 5x10^10 or 1x10^11 viral particles, as a single shot or as two shots 56 days apart. What the work shows at the level of the full study, not this receptor alone: After vaccination, spike-specific CD8+ and CD4+ T cell responses were reported to show substantial breadth. Higher spike-specific TCR breadth was observed in Ad26.COV2.S recipients than in placebo recipients (P = 0.0014). Vaccine and placebo recipients had comparable non-spike TCR breadth, which fits with the vaccine containing only spike. Comparing responses between vaccine doses or regimens was not something the study was powered to do. The authors noted that the TCR breadth and depth analyses may have underestimated total T cell responses.

For CDR1 and CDR2, the germline V gene lists MNHEY and SVGEGT. Trimming costs V 6 bases and J 3 bases, and their ends lie 15 bases apart. Including cysteine and phenylalanine, the CDR3 has 15 amino acids. Just CDR3 DNA is preserved here, 45 bases in frame from base 1. The treatment or condition label of this sample denotes: some 20 received Ad26.COV2.S at low or high dose, single or two shots; about 5 received placebo; per-sample allocation not given. For vaccine and placebo recipients, repertoires were sequenced using samples collected on day 63 after the first injection. Cohort 1b enrolled 25 or so adults aged 18-55 years at a single site in Boston, USA, between 29 July and 7 August 2020. As a vaccine, Ad26.COV2.S was a replication-incompetent adenovirus type 26 vector that expressed a prefusion-stabilized SARS-CoV-2 spike protein derived from the original Wuhan strain. With regard to this clone: Its antigen remains undetermined. Within one base of it there is no much larger clone, and no base qualities were kept.

The immunoSEQ Assay was the method used to sequence TCRbeta CDR3 regions. After extraction, genomic DNA underwent amplification by bias-controlled multiplex PCR, followed by high-throughput sequencing. Concerning the study's data processing: To quantify the absolute abundance of every unique TCRbeta CDR3 region, sequences were collapsed and filtered. T cell fraction was estimated by normalizing TCRbeta template counts to usable DNA, with usable DNA measured through amplification of reference genes found in all nucleated cells. Repertoire TCRs were annotated as SARS-CoV-2-specific when V gene, CDR3 amino acid sequence and J gene were exactly matched to a known reactive TCR set. The reference SARS-CoV-2 TCR set was derived from MIRA and filtered for enrichment in COVID-19-positive ImmuneCODE repertoires, a step that removed public or cross-reactive TCRs. Based on the MIRA antigens, annotated TCRs were further analysed at the level of specific ORF or position within ORF. Breadth was defined as the number of annotated unique rearrangements divided by the total number of unique productive rearrangements, and depth was defined as the summed frequency of the annotated unique rearrangements. Two-sided Wilcoxon rank-sum tests were used to compare TCR breadth between groups. TCRdb's version of the immuneACCESS table is confined to in-frame rearrangements and falls short of the full clone set. An unresolved V gene accounts for under half of the shortfall where checked; the remainder is of unknown origin. V, J and clone size are taken as reported in that table, and D and trimming were inferred from the DNA itself. The sample includes over 400,000 clones, with about 90% observed a single time. The top ten constitute under 2% of the sample.

The sequence came from a person aged 18-60 years who received the Ad26.COV2.S COVID-19 vaccine or a placebo. Recombination connected TRBV6-2 or TRBV6-3 to TRBJ2-1; TRBD2 could be the D gene, as 6 bases match. The sequencing used peripheral blood, collected in a trial of Ad26.COV2.S vaccine versus placebo. The DNA is as follows: TGTGCCAGCAGCCGGGGACTCGTCAACTACAATGAGCAGTTCTTC. This is translated as CASSRGLVNYNEQFF.